The rows below give T cell receptor beta chains drawn from one sample of a study of T cell changes during pregnancy in multiple sclerosis. Generated by immunoSEQ multiplex PCR, the TCRdb table keeps only in-frame clones and is missing some. The sample gives some 60,000 clones, over 75% of which show up once; 2.2% is in the top ten. Material: peripheral blood, obtained in the first trimester of pregnancy. All receptors derive from a female donor in good health, enrolled as a control in a pregnancy study. Each CDR3 is given with its conserved first and last residue. The order of the fields is J gene, clone size, V gene, D gene, CDR3 DNA, CDR3 protein. D genes are given only for firm matches. The size field is filled for only some rows; it gives once, few, many or a size class.

j_call: TRBJ2-7
clone_size: NA
v_call: TRBV6-5
d_call: NA
cdr3_nt: TGTGCCAGCACCCGCAGGGACTGGGTCTACGAGCAGTACTTC
cdr3_aa: CASTRRDWVYEQYF

j_call: TRBJ2-1
clone_size: NA
v_call: TRBV19
d_call: NA
cdr3_nt: TGTGCCAGTAGTATCAACAATGAGCAGTTCTTC
cdr3_aa: CASSINNEQFF

j_call: TRBJ2-1
clone_size: NA
v_call: TRBV7-9
d_call: NA
cdr3_nt: TGTGCCAGCAGCTTATTTAGCGGATACAATGAGCAGTTCTTC
cdr3_aa: CASSLFSGYNEQFF

j_call: TRBJ1-4
clone_size: NA
v_call: TRBV18
d_call: NA
cdr3_nt: TGTGCCAGCTCACCGACGGAGAGAACAACTAATGAAAAACTGTTTTTT
cdr3_aa: CASSPTERTTNEKLFF

j_call: TRBJ1-3
clone_size: NA
v_call: TRBV5-1
d_call: TRBD1
cdr3_nt: TGCGCCAGCAGCATCCGGACAGGCTCTGGAAACACCATATATTTT
cdr3_aa: CASSIRTGSGNTIYF

j_call: TRBJ2-7
clone_size: NA
v_call: TRBV5-4
d_call: NA
cdr3_nt: TGTGCCAGCAGCCCCCGTCGGGACACCTATTACGAGCAGTACTTC
cdr3_aa: CASSPRRDTYYEQYF

j_call: TRBJ1-5
clone_size: NA
v_call: TRBV30
d_call: NA
cdr3_nt: TGTGCCTGGAGTGTATTAAAGGGGCCAAGTCAGCCCCAGCATTTT
cdr3_aa: CAWSVLKGPSQPQHF

j_call: TRBJ2-7
clone_size: NA
v_call: TRBV7-2
d_call: TRBD2
cdr3_nt: TGTGCCAGCAGCGCGTTCCGACTAGCGGGAGCGAGCGAGCAGTACTTC
cdr3_aa: CASSAFRLAGASEQYF

j_call: TRBJ2-7
clone_size: NA
v_call: TRBV29-1
d_call: TRBD1
cdr3_nt: TGCAGCGTTGAAGGTCCGGGACAGTTCGAGTACGAGCAGTACTTC
cdr3_aa: CSVEGPGQFEYEQYF

j_call: TRBJ2-2
clone_size: many
v_call: TRBV10-3
d_call: TRBD2
cdr3_nt: TGTGCCATCAGTGAAGGGAGACTAGCGGGAGACACCGGGGAGCTGTTTTTT
cdr3_aa: CAISEGRLAGDTGELFF

j_call: TRBJ2-5
clone_size: few
v_call: TRBV13
d_call: NA
cdr3_nt: TGTGCCAGCAGCCCTAGAGGGGAGACCCAGTACTTC
cdr3_aa: CASSPRGETQYF

j_call: TRBJ2-7
clone_size: NA
v_call: TRBV10-3
d_call: TRBD1
cdr3_nt: TGTGCCATCAGTGAGGACAGGGTCCCTTACGAGCAGTACTTC
cdr3_aa: CAISEDRVPYEQYF

j_call: TRBJ2-7
clone_size: once
v_call: TRBV6-5
d_call: NA
cdr3_nt: TGTGCCAGCAGTCCTCCCGGGACATTCGTCTACGAGCAGTACTTC
cdr3_aa: CASSPPGTFVYEQYF

j_call: TRBJ2-1
clone_size: NA
v_call: TRBV5-1
d_call: TRBD2
cdr3_nt: TGCGCCAGCAGCTTACTTTCCGGGACTAGCGGCTCCTACAATGAGCAGTTCTTC
cdr3_aa: CASSLLSGTSGSYNEQFF

j_call: TRBJ2-1
clone_size: NA
v_call: TRBV19
d_call: TRBD1
cdr3_nt: TGTGCCAGTAGTCCAACGGACAGGGTTGGAGTCAATGAGCAGTTCTTC
cdr3_aa: CASSPTDRVGVNEQFF

j_call: TRBJ2-7
clone_size: NA
v_call: TRBV30
d_call: TRBD2
cdr3_nt: TGTGCCTGGAGAACTTCGGGGGGAGTGTACGAGCAGTACTTC
cdr3_aa: CAWRTSGGVYEQYF

j_call: TRBJ1-5
clone_size: NA
v_call: TRBV4-1
d_call: NA
cdr3_nt: TGCGCCAGCAGCCAAGATGAGAGGGCTGATCAGCCCCAGCATTTT
cdr3_aa: CASSQDERADQPQHF

j_call: TRBJ1-4
clone_size: NA
v_call: TRBV19
d_call: TRBD1
cdr3_nt: TGTGCCAGTAGCGATATACAGGGGGCGAGTGAAAAACTGTTTTTT
cdr3_aa: CASSDIQGASEKLFF

j_call: TRBJ2-2
clone_size: NA
v_call: TRBV27
d_call: TRBD1
cdr3_nt: TGTGCCAGCAGTATACAGGGGGTCGCCCACTTCGCGAACACCGGGGAGCTGTTTTTT
cdr3_aa: CASSIQGVAHFANTGELFF

j_call: TRBJ2-7
clone_size: NA
v_call: TRBV7-3
d_call: NA
cdr3_nt: TGTGCCAGCAGCCCACAGGGTCTATCCTACGAGCAGTACTTC
cdr3_aa: CASSPQGLSYEQYF

j_call: TRBJ2-1
clone_size: NA
v_call: TRBV5-8
d_call: TRBD1
cdr3_nt: TGTGCCAGCAGCTACAGGGGCCGGTACAATGAGCAGTTCTTC
cdr3_aa: CASSYRGRYNEQFF

j_call: TRBJ1-5
clone_size: NA
v_call: TRBV7-8
d_call: NA
cdr3_nt: TGTGCCAGCAGATTAGCCGGCGGGGTTGGCAATCAGCCCCAGCATTTT
cdr3_aa: CASRLAGGVGNQPQHF

j_call: TRBJ2-5
clone_size: NA
v_call: TRBV4-1
d_call: TRBD2
cdr3_nt: TGCGCCAGCAGCCAACCTAGCGGGGAACAAGAGACCCAGTACTTC
cdr3_aa: CASSQPSGEQETQYF

j_call: TRBJ1-2
clone_size: NA
v_call: TRBV30
d_call: NA
cdr3_nt: TGTGCCTGGATCAGCCGGAGCTATGGCTACACCTTC
cdr3_aa: CAWISRSYGYTF

j_call: TRBJ1-1
clone_size: NA
v_call: TRBV6-1
d_call: NA
cdr3_nt: TGTGCCAGCAGTGAAGCGTGGGGGGGTTCCACTGAAGCTTTCTTT
cdr3_aa: CASSEAWGGSTEAFF

j_call: TRBJ1-3
clone_size: NA
v_call: TRBV19
d_call: NA
cdr3_nt: TGTGCCAGTAGTATGATGGGCCCCTCTGGAAACACCATATATTTT
cdr3_aa: CASSMMGPSGNTIYF

j_call: TRBJ2-1
clone_size: NA
v_call: TRBV11-2
d_call: TRBD2
cdr3_nt: TGTGCCAGCAGCTCCCAGCGGGGGGCCTATATGGCTGAGCAGTTCTTC
cdr3_aa: CASSSQRGAYMAEQFF

j_call: TRBJ2-5
clone_size: NA
v_call: TRBV13
d_call: NA
cdr3_nt: TGTGCCAGCAGCGCAAGCGGCCCGGAGCGAGAGACCCAGTACTTC
cdr3_aa: CASSASGPERETQYF

j_call: TRBJ1-4
clone_size: NA
v_call: TRBV9
d_call: TRBD1
cdr3_nt: TGTGCCAGCAGCGCAGACAGGGACGACAATGAAAAACTGTTTTTT
cdr3_aa: CASSADRDDNEKLFF

j_call: TRBJ2-7
clone_size: once
v_call: TRBV27
d_call: NA
cdr3_nt: TGTGCCAGCAGCCTCGTAAGAGGGACATACGAGCAGTACTTC
cdr3_aa: CASSLVRGTYEQYF

j_call: TRBJ1-6
clone_size: NA
v_call: TRBV4-2
d_call: TRBD1
cdr3_nt: TGTGCCAGCAGCCAAGGGACAGGTGGAATTTGGGGTTATAATTCACCCCTCCACTTT
cdr3_aa: CASSQGTGGIWGYNSPLHF

j_call: TRBJ2-7
clone_size: NA
v_call: TRBV18
d_call: NA
cdr3_nt: TGTGCCAGCTCACCGCAAGGGAGGCTCTTCTACGAGCAGTACTTC
cdr3_aa: CASSPQGRLFYEQYF

j_call: TRBJ2-2
clone_size: NA
v_call: TRBV14
d_call: NA
cdr3_nt: TGTGCCAGCAGTCGTGGGGGCACGAACACCGGGGAGCTGTTTTTT
cdr3_aa: CASSRGGTNTGELFF

j_call: TRBJ2-2
clone_size: NA
v_call: TRBV6-4
d_call: NA
cdr3_nt: TGTGCCAGCAGTGACTCGATTCAGGGAAACACCGGGGAGCTGTTTTTT
cdr3_aa: CASSDSIQGNTGELFF

j_call: TRBJ1-5
clone_size: NA
v_call: TRBV2
d_call: TRBD1
cdr3_nt: TGTGCCAGCCTCGGGACAGGGTGGGATCAGCCCCAGCATTTT
cdr3_aa: CASLGTGWDQPQHF

j_call: TRBJ2-1
clone_size: NA
v_call: TRBV5-1
d_call: NA
cdr3_nt: TGCGCCAGCAGTCTCGAGGATCAGTACCTCAATGAGCAGTTCTTC
cdr3_aa: CASSLEDQYLNEQFF

j_call: TRBJ2-2
clone_size: NA
v_call: TRBV10-3
d_call: NA
cdr3_nt: TGTGCCATCAGTGAGACGGTCACCGGGGAGCTGTTTTTT
cdr3_aa: CAISETVTGELFF

j_call: TRBJ2-1
clone_size: NA
v_call: TRBV27
d_call: TRBD2
cdr3_nt: TGTGCCAGCAGTTTCCGACTAGCGGGCTTAAGGAACGATGAGCAGTTCTTC
cdr3_aa: CASSFRLAGLRNDEQFF

j_call: TRBJ2-1
clone_size: NA
v_call: TRBV25-1
d_call: NA
cdr3_nt: TGTGCCAGCAGTGAATTGCTAAGAGGACGGACTTACAATGGGCAGTTCTTC
cdr3_aa: CASSELLRGRTYNGQFF

j_call: TRBJ2-5
clone_size: NA
v_call: TRBV2
d_call: NA
cdr3_nt: TGTGCCAGCAGTCGGGGGAAACAAGAGACCCAGTACTTC
cdr3_aa: CASSRGKQETQYF